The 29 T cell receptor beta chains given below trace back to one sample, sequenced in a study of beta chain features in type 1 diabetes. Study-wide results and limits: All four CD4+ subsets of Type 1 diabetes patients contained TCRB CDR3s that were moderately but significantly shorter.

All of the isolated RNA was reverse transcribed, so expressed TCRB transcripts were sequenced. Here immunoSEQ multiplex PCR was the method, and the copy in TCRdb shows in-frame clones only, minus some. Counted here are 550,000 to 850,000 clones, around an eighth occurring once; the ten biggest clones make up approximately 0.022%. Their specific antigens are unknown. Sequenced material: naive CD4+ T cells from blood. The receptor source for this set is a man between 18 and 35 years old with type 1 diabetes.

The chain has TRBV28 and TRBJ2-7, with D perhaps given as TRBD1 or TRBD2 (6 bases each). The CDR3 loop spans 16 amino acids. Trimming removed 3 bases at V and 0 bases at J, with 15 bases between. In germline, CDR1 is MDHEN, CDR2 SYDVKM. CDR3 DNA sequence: TGTGCCAGCAGTTTTAGGGACATCGGGGGCTCCTACGAGCAGTACTTC. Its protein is CASSFRDIGGSYEQYF.

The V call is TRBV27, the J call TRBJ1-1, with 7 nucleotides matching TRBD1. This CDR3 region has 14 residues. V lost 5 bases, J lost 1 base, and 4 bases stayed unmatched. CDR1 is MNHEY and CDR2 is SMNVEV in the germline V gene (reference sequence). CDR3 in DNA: TGTGCCAGCAGTAGGTGGGACAGGAACACTGAAGCTTTCTTT. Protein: CASSRWDRNTEAFF.

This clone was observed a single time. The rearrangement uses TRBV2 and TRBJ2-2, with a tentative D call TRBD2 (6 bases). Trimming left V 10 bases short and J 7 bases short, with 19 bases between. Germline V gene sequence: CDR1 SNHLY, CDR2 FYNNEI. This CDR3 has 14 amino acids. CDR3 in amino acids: CAIRLGLASGELFF. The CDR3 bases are TGTGCCATAAGGCTGGGACTTGCGAGCGGGGAGCTGTTTTTT.

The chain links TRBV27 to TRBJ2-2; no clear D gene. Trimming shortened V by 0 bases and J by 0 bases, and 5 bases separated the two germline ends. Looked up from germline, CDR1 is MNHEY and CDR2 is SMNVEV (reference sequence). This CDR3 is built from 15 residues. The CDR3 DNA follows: TGTGCCAGCAGTTTATCCGGGCCGAACACCGGGGAGCTGTTTTTT. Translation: CASSLSGPNTGELFF.

Written as DNA, the CDR3 is TGTGCCAGCAGCGTAGTACTGCCTGGAGGCTACACCTTC. Residues: CASSVVLPGGYTF. J is TRBJ1-2 and V is TRBV9, with no clear D. The ends were cut back, 0 bases at V and 8 bases at J, with 11 bases in the middle. Looked up from germline, CDR1 is SGDLS and CDR2 is YYNGEE. There are 13 residues in the CDR3.

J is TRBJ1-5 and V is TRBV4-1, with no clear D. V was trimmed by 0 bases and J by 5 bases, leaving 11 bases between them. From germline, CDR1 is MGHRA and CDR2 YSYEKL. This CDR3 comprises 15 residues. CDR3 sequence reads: CASSQDRGNYQPQHF. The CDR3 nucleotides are TGCGCCAGCAGCCAAGATCGAGGGAACTATCAGCCCCAGCATTTT.

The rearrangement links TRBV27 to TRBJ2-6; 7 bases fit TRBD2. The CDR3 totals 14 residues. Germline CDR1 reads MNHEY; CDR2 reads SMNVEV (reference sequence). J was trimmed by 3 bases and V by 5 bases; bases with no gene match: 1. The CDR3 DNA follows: TGTGCCAGCAGTGCGGGGGATGGGGCCAACGTCCTGACTTTC. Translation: CASSAGDGANVLTF.

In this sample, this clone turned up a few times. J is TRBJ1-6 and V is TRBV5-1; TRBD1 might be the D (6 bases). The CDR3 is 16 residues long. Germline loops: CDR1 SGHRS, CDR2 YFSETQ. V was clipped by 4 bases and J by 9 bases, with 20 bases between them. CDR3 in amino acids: CASSRTLGGEGSPLHF. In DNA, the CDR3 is TGCGCCAGCAGCCGGACGCTAGGGGGAGAAGGTTCACCCCTCCACTTT.

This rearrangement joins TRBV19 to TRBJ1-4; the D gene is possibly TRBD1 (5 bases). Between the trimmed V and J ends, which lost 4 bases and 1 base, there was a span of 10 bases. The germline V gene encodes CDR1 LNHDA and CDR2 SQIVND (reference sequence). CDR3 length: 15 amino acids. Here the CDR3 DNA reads TGTGCCAGTAGTACGACAGATGGAACTAATGAAAAACTGTTTTTT. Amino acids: CASSTTDGTNEKLFF.

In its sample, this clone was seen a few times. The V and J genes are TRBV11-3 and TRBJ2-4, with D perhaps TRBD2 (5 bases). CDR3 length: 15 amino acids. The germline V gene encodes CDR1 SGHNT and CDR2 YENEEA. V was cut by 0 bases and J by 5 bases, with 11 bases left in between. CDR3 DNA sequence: TGTGCCAGCAGCTTAGACGGAGGCGTCCAAAACATTCAGTACTTC. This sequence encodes CASSLDGGVQNIQYF.

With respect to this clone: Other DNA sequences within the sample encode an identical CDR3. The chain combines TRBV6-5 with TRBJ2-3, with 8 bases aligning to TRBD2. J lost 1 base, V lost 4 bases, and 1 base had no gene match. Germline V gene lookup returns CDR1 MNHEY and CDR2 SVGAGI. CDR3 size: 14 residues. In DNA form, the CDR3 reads TGTGCCAGCAGTTCGCGGGGGGGCACAGATACGCAGTATTTT. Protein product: CASSSRGGTDTQYF.

CDR3 protein: CASSVTGSKTGELFF. CDR3 coding DNA: TGTGCCAGCAGCGTAACAGGGAGTAAAACCGGGGAGCTGTTTTTT. V is TRBV9 and J is TRBJ2-2, with a tentative D call TRBD1 (6 bases). The CDR3 loop spans 15 amino acids. Trimming took off 1 base at V and 5 bases at J, with 12 bases between the two ends. Per germline, CDR1 SGDLS and CDR2 YYNGEE.

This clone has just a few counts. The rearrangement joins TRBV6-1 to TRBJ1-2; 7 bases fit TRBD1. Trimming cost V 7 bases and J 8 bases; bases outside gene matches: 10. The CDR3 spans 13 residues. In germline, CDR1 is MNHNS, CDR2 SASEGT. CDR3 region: CASTQDRALGYTF. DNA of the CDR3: TGTGCCAGCACCCAAGACAGGGCCTTGGGCTACACCTTC.

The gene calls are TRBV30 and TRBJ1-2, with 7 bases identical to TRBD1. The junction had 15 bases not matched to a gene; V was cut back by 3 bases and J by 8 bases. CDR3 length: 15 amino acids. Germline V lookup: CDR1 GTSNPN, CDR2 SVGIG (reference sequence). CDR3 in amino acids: CAWSIMTGPIGGYTF. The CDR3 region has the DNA TGTGCCTGGAGCATAATGACAGGGCCTATAGGGGGCTACACCTTC.

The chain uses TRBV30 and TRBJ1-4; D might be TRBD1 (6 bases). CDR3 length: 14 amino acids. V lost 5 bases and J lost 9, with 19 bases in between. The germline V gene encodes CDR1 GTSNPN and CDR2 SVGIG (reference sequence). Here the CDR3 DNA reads TGTGCCTGGCGTACCGGGACATCCTGGCAAAAACTGTTTTTT. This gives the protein CAWRTGTSWQKLFF.

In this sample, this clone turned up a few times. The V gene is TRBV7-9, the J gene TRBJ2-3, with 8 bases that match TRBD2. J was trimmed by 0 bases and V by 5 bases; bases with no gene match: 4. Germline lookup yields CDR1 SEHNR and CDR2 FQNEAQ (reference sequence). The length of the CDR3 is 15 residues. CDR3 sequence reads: CASSKERGSTDTQYF. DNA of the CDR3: TGTGCCAGCAGCAAAGAGCGGGGGAGCACAGATACGCAGTATTTT.

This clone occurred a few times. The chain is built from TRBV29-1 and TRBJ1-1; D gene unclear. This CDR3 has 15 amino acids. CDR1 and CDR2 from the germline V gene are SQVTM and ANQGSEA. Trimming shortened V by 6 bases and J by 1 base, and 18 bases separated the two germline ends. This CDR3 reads CSVINPSSGNTEAFF. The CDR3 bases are TGCAGCGTAATAAATCCTAGTTCAGGGAACACTGAAGCTTTCTTT.

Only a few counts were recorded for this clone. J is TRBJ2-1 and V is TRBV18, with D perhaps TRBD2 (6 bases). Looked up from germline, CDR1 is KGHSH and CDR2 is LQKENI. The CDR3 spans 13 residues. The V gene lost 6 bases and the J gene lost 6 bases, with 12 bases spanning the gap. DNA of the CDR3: TGTGCCAGCTCCCGCGGGACCGGCAATGAGCAGTTCTTC. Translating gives CASSRGTGNEQFF. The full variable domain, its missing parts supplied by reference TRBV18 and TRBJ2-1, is NAGVMQNPRHLVRRRGQEARLRCSPMKGHSHVYWYRQLPEEGLKFMVYLQKENIIDESGMPKERFSAEFPKEGPSILRIQQVVRGDSAAYFCASSRGTGNEQFFGPGTRLTVL.

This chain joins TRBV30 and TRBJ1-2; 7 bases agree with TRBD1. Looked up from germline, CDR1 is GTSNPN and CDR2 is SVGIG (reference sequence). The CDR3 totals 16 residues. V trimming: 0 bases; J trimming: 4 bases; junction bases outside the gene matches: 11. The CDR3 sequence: CAWSVEHGRGFYGYTF. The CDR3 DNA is TGTGCCTGGAGTGTAGAACATGGCAGGGGGTTCTATGGCTACACCTTC.

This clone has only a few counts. DNA for the CDR3: TGTGCCAGCAGCTTATCGGGACAGGGACCAAGCTCCTACGAGCAGTACTTC. It yields the protein CASSLSGQGPSSYEQYF. V gene TRBV7-2 combines with J gene TRBJ2-7; 9 nucleotides line up with TRBD1. The CDR3 has 17 residues. The germline V gene encodes CDR1 SGHTA and CDR2 FQGNSA. The V gene end was trimmed by 2 bases and the J gene end by 0 bases; junction bases not matched to a gene: 8.

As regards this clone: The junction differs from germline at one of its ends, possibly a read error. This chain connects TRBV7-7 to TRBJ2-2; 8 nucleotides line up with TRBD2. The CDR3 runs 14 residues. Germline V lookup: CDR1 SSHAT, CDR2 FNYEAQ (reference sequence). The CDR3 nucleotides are TGTGCTAGCACCGGGGGGGTGAACACCGGGGAGCTGTTTTTT. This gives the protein CASTGGVNTGELFF.

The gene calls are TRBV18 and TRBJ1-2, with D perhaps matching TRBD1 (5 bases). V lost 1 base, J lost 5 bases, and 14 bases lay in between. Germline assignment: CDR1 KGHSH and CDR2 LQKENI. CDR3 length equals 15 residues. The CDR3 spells CASSPLDGQTYGYTF. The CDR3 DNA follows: TGTGCCAGCTCACCACTTGACGGACAAACGTATGGCTACACCTTC.

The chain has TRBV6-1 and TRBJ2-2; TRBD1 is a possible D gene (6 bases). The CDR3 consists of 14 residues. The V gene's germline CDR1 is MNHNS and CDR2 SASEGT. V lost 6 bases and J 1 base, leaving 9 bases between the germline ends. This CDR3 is CASSVTGNTGELFF. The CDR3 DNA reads TGTGCCAGCAGCGTGACAGGGAACACCGGGGAGCTGTTTTTT.

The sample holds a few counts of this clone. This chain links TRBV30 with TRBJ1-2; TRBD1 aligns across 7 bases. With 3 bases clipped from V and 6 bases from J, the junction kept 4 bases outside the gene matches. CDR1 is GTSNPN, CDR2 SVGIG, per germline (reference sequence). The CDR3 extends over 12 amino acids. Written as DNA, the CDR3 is TGTGCCTGGAGGGTAACAGGGGATGGCTACACCTTC. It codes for CAWRVTGDGYTF.

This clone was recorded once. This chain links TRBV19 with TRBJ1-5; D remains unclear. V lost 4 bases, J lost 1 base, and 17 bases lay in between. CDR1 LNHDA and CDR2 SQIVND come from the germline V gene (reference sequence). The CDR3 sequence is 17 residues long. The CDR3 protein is CASSTPGGLGSNQPQHF. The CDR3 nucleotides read TGTGCCAGTAGTACCCCCGGAGGGTTGGGAAGCAATCAGCCCCAGCATTTT.

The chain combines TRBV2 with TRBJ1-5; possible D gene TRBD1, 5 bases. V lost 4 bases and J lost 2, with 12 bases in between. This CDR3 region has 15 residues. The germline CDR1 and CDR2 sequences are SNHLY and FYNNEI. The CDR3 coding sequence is TGTGCCAGCAGTGGATTCGTAGGGGGCAATCAGCCCCAGCATTTT. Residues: CASSGFVGGNQPQHF. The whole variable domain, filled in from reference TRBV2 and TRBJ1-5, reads EPEVTQTPSHQVTQMGQEVILRCVPISNHLYFYWYRQILGQKVEFLVSFYNNEISEKSEIFDDQFSVERPDGSNFTLKIRSTKLEDSAMYFCASSGFVGGNQPQHFGDGTRLSIL.

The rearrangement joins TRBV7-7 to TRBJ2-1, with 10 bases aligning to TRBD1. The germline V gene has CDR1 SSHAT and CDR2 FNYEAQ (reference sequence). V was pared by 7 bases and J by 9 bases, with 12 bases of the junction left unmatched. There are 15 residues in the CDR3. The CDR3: CASTPDRDRGGEQFF. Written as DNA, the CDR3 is TGTGCCAGCACCCCCGACCGGGACAGGGGTGGTGAGCAGTTCTTC.

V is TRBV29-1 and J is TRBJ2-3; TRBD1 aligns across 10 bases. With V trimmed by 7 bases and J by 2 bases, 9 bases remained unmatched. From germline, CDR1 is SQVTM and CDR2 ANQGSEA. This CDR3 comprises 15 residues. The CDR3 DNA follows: TGCAGCGCCCGGACAGGGGGAATTATCACAGATACGCAGTATTTT. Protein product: CSARTGGIITDTQYF.

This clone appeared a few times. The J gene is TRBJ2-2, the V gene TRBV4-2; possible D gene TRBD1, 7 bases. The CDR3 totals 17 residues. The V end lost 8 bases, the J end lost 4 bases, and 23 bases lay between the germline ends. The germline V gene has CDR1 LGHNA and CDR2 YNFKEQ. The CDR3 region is CASPPGGRNYVTGELFF. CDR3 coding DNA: TGTGCCAGCCCCCCAGGGGGGCGGAATTACGTCACCGGGGAGCTGTTTTTT.